The 30 T cell receptor beta chains presented below share a single source sample, sequenced in a study of identifying expanded T cells in peripheral blood. TCRdb's copy holds only in-frame clones and misses some; the assay was immunoSEQ multiplex PCR. Here the sample spans some 75,000 clones, around 90% being singletons. The specimen sequenced was blood. The receptors derive from a person between 18 and 70 years old in good health.

The chain is built from TRBV19 and TRBJ1-2; 9 bases align to TRBD1. V lost 5 bases to trimming and J lost 4 bases; unmatched junction nucleotides: 8. This CDR3 spans 15 amino acids. Germline V CDR1 and CDR2: LNHDA, SQIVND (reference sequence). The CDR3 DNA reads TGTGCCAGTAGTGCGCCGGGACAGGGCCCCTATGGCTACACCTTC. As protein: CASSAPGQGPYGYTF. Full variable domain (remainder filled in from reference TRBV19 and TRBJ1-2): DGGITQSPKYLFRKEGQNVTLSCEQNLNHDAMYWYRQDPGQGLRLIYYSQIVNDFQKGDIAEGYSVSREKKESFPLTVTSAQKNPTAFYLCASSAPGQGPYGYTFGSGTRLTVV.

The chain recombines TRBV11-1 with TRBJ2-3; D is unresolved. Germline V CDR1 and CDR2: SGHAT, FQDESV (reference sequence). With 2 bases removed from V and 2 bases from J, the gap between germline ends came to 11 bases. There are 15 residues in the CDR3. The CDR3 region is CASSLLQVDTDTQYF. In nucleotides, the CDR3 is TGTGCCAGCAGCTTATTGCAGGTCGACACAGATACGCAGTATTTT.

This clone was picked up a small number of times. The chain combines TRBV27 with TRBJ1-6; D ambiguous. This CDR3 comprises 13 residues. Germline V CDR1 and CDR2: MNHEY, SMNVEV (reference sequence). V lost 3 bases and J 0 bases, leaving 0 bases between the germline ends. The CDR3 protein is CASSFSYNSPLHF. CDR3 DNA: TGTGCCAGCAGTTTCTCCTATAATTCACCCCTCCACTTT.

The chain employs TRBV10-3 and TRBJ1-1; D is unresolved. There are 13 residues in the CDR3. Germline V CDR1 and CDR2: ENHRY, SYGVKD. V was cut by 4 bases and J by 1 base, with 7 bases left in between. This CDR3 is CAISGSENTEAFF. The DNA of the CDR3 is TGTGCCATCAGTGGGTCTGAGAACACTGAAGCTTTCTTT.

CDR3 in amino acids: CSVRGTYNYGYTF. The CDR3 DNA follows: TGCAGCGTTCGGGGGACATATAACTATGGCTACACCTTC. The chain joins TRBV29-1 to TRBJ1-2, with a possible D match to TRBD1 (6 bases). Trimming stripped 5 bases from V and 1 base from J, with 11 bases between. The germline V gene encodes CDR1 SQVTM and CDR2 ANQGSEA. The CDR3 runs 13 residues.

The chain has TRBV27 and TRBJ2-7; D call uncertain. The germline gives CDR1 MNHEY, CDR2 SMNVEV (reference sequence). V was shortened by 6 bases and J by 4 bases, with 4 bases between the two germline ends. The CDR3 is made up of 10 amino acids. The CDR3 sequence is CASRRYEQYF. As DNA, the CDR3 is TGTGCCAGCAGAAGATACGAGCAGTACTTC.

This clone was recorded a few times. DNA of the CDR3: TGCGCCAGCAGCTCCGGACTAGCTTCCTACGAGCAGTACTTC. As protein: CASSSGLASYEQYF. The gene calls are TRBV5-1 and TRBJ2-7, with 8 bases identical to TRBD2. Germline loops: CDR1 SGHRS, CDR2 YFSETQ. This CDR3 has 14 amino acids. With 3 bases clipped from V and 1 base from J, the junction kept 3 bases outside the gene matches.

The gene calls are TRBV5-5 and TRBJ1-2, with D hard to call. Between the trimmed V and J ends, which lost 2 bases and 8 bases, there was a span of 13 bases. Looked up from germline, CDR1 is SGHKS and CDR2 is YYEKEE (reference sequence). The CDR3 totals 13 residues. The CDR3 region has the DNA TGTGCCAGCAGCTTCTCAGAGGCGCAGGGCTACACCTTC. The encoded protein is CASSFSEAQGYTF. The full variable domain, with the rest looked up from reference TRBV5-5 and TRBJ1-2, is DAGVTQSPTHLIKTRGQQVTLRCSPISGHKSVSWYQQVLGQGPQFIFQYYEKEERGRGNFPDRFSARQFPNYSSELNVNALLLGDSALYLCASSFSEAQGYTFGSGTRLTVV.

This clone was seen only once. The chain combines TRBV15 with TRBJ2-5; D is unclear. There are 13 residues in the CDR3. CDR1 LNHNV and CDR2 YYDKDF come from the germline V gene (reference sequence). The ends were cut back, 0 bases at V and 1 base at J, with 3 bases in the middle. The CDR3 DNA is TGTGCCACCAGCAGAGATTTCCAAGAGACCCAGTACTTC. Its translation: CATSRDFQETQYF.

The rearrangement links TRBV7-2 to TRBJ2-3; D remains ambiguous. Germline assignment: CDR1 SGHTA and CDR2 FQGNSA. V was shortened by 5 bases and J by 4 bases, with 7 bases between the two germline ends. This CDR3 is built from 12 residues. The CDR3 bases are TGTGCCAGCAGCCAATCTTCAGATACGCAGTATTTT. Amino acids: CASSQSSDTQYF.

This clone was counted once. J is TRBJ1-4 and V is TRBV7-8, with TRBD1 identical over 9 bases. The ends lost 4 bases at V and 2 bases at J; junction bases unmatched: 2. The CDR3 sequence is 15 residues long. CDR1 is SGHVS, CDR2 FQNEAQ, per germline. The CDR3 loop reads CASSSDRGTNEKLFF. Here the CDR3 DNA reads TGTGCCAGCAGCTCCGACAGGGGGACTAATGAAAAACTGTTTTTT.

This chain links TRBV6-5 with TRBJ2-7, with 9 bases fitting TRBD1. J lost 2 bases, V lost 6 bases, and 8 bases had no gene match. The CDR3 is made up of 15 amino acids. The germline V gene encodes CDR1 MNHEY and CDR2 SVGAGI. CDR3 loop: CASRGTGTGTYEQYF. Here the CDR3 DNA reads TGTGCCAGCAGAGGTACCGGGACAGGGACCTACGAGCAGTACTTC.

V gene TRBV6-5 combines with J gene TRBJ1-2; no reliable D call. The V and J ends lost 4 bases and 6 bases respectively, with 15 bases between them. The CDR3 runs 14 residues. Germline values: CDR1 MNHEY, CDR2 SVGAGI. For the CDR3, the DNA is TGTGCCAGCAGTTTAACACTAACGGCGGATGGCTACACCTTC. Translated: CASSLTLTADGYTF.

The chain recombines TRBV4-1 with TRBJ2-7; the D gene is possibly TRBD2 (6 bases). In germline, CDR1 is MGHRA, CDR2 YSYEKL. The CDR3 contains 15 residues. Trimming shortened V by 2 bases and J by 4 bases, and 15 bases separated the two germline ends. The DNA for the CDR3 is TGCGCCAGCAGCCAATACGTGGGACTTCCATACGAGCAGTACTTC. As protein: CASSQYVGLPYEQYF.

The chain is built from TRBV27 and TRBJ1-1; TRBD1 matches at 7 bases. The CDR3 runs to 13 residues. Germline V lookup: CDR1 MNHEY, CDR2 SMNVEV (reference sequence). Germline trimming cut 3 bases from V and 14 bases from J; bases unmatched to any gene: 12. CDR3 region: CASSFKGAPEKFF. The CDR3, as DNA: TGTGCCAGCAGTTTTAAGGGGGCCCCGGAAAAGTTCTTT.

This clone was seen once. This chain links TRBV19 with TRBJ2-7, with a tentative D call TRBD1 (6 bases). Germline values: CDR1 LNHDA, CDR2 SQIVND (reference sequence). V was shortened by 4 bases and J by 3 bases, with 10 bases between the two germline ends. The CDR3 totals 13 residues. As DNA, the CDR3 is TGTGCCAGTAGTAGGGGACAAGTCTACGAGCAGTACTTC. This gives the protein CASSRGQVYEQYF.

The chain uses TRBV9 and TRBJ2-1, with a weak D call TRBD2 (5 bases). V lost 0 bases, J lost 2 bases, and 12 bases lay in between. Germline V gene sequence: CDR1 SGDLS, CDR2 YYNGEE. The CDR3 loop spans 16 amino acids. The CDR3 protein is CASSVALGVPYNEQFF. In DNA form, the CDR3 reads TGTGCCAGCAGCGTAGCTTTGGGAGTTCCCTACAATGAGCAGTTCTTC.

V gene TRBV15 combines with J gene TRBJ2-5, with D hard to call. With 2 bases removed from V and 3 bases from J, the gap between germline ends came to 10 bases. Germline V gene data show CDR1 as LNHNV and CDR2 as YYDKDF (reference sequence). The CDR3 contains 14 residues. The CDR3 coding sequence is TGTGCCACCAGCAGACAAGACCTGGAAGAGACCCAGTACTTC. As protein: CATSRQDLEETQYF.

The chain combines TRBV28 with TRBJ2-1; a possible D gene is TRBD2 (6 bases). V was clipped by 7 bases and J by 8 bases, with 18 bases between them. CDR3 length equals 14 residues. Looked up from germline, CDR1 is MDHEN and CDR2 is SYDVKM. CDR3 nucleotide sequence: TGTGCCAGCACCGCGGAGGGACCGTTACATGAGCAGTTCTTC. Encoded protein: CASTAEGPLHEQFF.

This chain uses TRBV28 with TRBJ2-4; the D gene could be TRBD1 or TRBD2 (5 bases each). V lost 4 bases and J lost 14, with 15 bases in between. The CDR3 length is 12 residues. Germline V gene sequence: CDR1 MDHEN, CDR2 SYDVKM. The CDR3 region is CASSSPPGRKYF. In DNA form, the CDR3 reads TGTGCCAGCAGTTCACCTCCGGGACGGAAGTACTTC.

This chain connects TRBV28 to TRBJ2-7, with TRBD1 matching over 7 bases. J lost 4 bases, V lost 5 bases, and 8 bases had no gene match. The length of the CDR3 is 14 residues. Germline V gives CDR1 MDHEN, CDR2 SYDVKM. DNA for the CDR3: TGTGCCAGCAGTCGACAGGGCCCCGGGTACGAGCAGTACTTC. Its translation: CASSRQGPGYEQYF.

V and J are TRBV27 and TRBJ1-1; 7 bases match TRBD1. Germline V gene lookup returns CDR1 MNHEY and CDR2 SMNVEV (reference sequence). V was pared by 6 bases and J by 0 bases, with 10 bases of the junction left unmatched. This CDR3 region has 16 residues. The DNA for the CDR3 is TGTGCCAGCAGGGCCAACAGGGGAACAATGAACACTGAAGCTTTCTTT. Translation: CASRANRGTMNTEAFF.

The chain uses TRBV5-6 and TRBJ1-5; possibly TRBD1 for D (5 bases). The germline CDR1 and CDR2 sequences are SGHDT and YYEEEE. Trimming shortened V by 0 bases and J by 7 bases, and 11 bases separated the two germline ends. The CDR3 consists of 14 residues. The CDR3 coding sequence is TGTGCCAGCAGCTTGGGCCAGGGAATACAGCCCCAGCATTTT. Translation: CASSLGQGIQPQHF.

This clone was found once. The rearrangement links TRBV7-2 to TRBJ2-5; the D gene could be TRBD1 or TRBD2 (5 bases each). Germline V gene lookup returns CDR1 SGHTA and CDR2 FQGNSA. CDR3 length equals 13 residues. The ends were cut back, 5 bases at V and 5 bases at J, with 12 bases in the middle. CDR3 loop: CASSATRGETQYF. The CDR3 nucleotides read TGTGCCAGCAGCGCCACTAGGGGCGAGACCCAGTACTTC. Full variable domain (outside the CDR3, taken from reference TRBV7-2 and TRBJ2-5): GAGVSQSPSNKVTEKGKDVELRCDPISGHTALYWYRQSLGQGLEFLIYFQGNSAPDKSGLPSDRFSAERTGGSVSTLTIQRTQQEDSAVYLCASSATRGETQYFGPGTRLLVL.

V usage is TRBV7-9 and J usage is TRBJ2-7; TRBD1 matches at 9 bases. Germline V gene sequence: CDR1 SEHNR, CDR2 FQNEAQ (reference sequence). Trimming removed 8 bases from V and 3 bases from J; junction bases left unmatched: 5. The CDR3 sequence is 13 residues long. CDR3 residues: CASGGQGNYEQYF. CDR3 nucleotide sequence: TGTGCCAGCGGGGGACAGGGAAACTACGAGCAGTACTTC.

The rearrangement uses TRBV28 and TRBJ1-1, with D perhaps TRBD1 (6 bases). The CDR3 contains 16 residues. Trimming removed 4 bases at V and 11 bases at J, with 26 bases between. Germline V lookup: CDR1 MDHEN, CDR2 SYDVKM. In nucleotides, the CDR3 is TGTGCCAGCAGTTCTTGGGGGCCGGATCAAGAGATCAACGCTTTCTTT. It translates to CASSSWGPDQEINAFF.

The chain recombines TRBV28 with TRBJ1-5; unclear D gene. CDR3 length equals 14 residues. Germline loops: CDR1 MDHEN, CDR2 SYDVKM. The V end lost 6 bases, the J end lost 1 base, and 10 bases lay between the germline ends. The CDR3 region is CASRRGGSNQPQHF. CDR3 in DNA: TGTGCCAGCAGACGAGGAGGGAGCAATCAGCCCCAGCATTTT.

The chain recombines TRBV18 with TRBJ2-3, with D possibly being TRBD2 (6 bases). CDR1 is KGHSH, CDR2 LQKENI, per germline. The CDR3 totals 16 residues. Trimming shortened V by 0 bases and J by 6 bases, and 16 bases separated the two germline ends. CDR3 loop: CASSPPNGGVMDTQYF. The CDR3 bases are TGTGCCAGCTCACCACCGAACGGAGGGGTCATGGATACGCAGTATTTT.

The chain uses TRBV9 and TRBJ2-4; 7 bases agree with TRBD1. The CDR3 has 14 amino acids. Germline V gene lookup returns CDR1 SGDLS and CDR2 YYNGEE. The junction had 1 base not matched to a gene; V was cut back by 3 bases and J by 1 base. The CDR3 protein is CASSARGAKNIQYF. In DNA form, the CDR3 reads TGTGCCAGCAGCGCCAGGGGGGCCAAAAACATTCAGTACTTC.

The chain is built from TRBV5-6 and TRBJ2-3; weak D call: TRBD1 (5 bases). CDR1 and CDR2 from the germline V gene are SGHDT and YYEEEE. This CDR3 comprises 15 residues. V lost 3 bases to trimming and J lost 0 bases, with 11 bases between them. This CDR3 is CASSWGGASTDTQYF. CDR3 bases: TGTGCCAGCAGCTGGGGTGGGGCCAGCACAGATACGCAGTATTTT.